This record covers a single TCR beta chain. What it binds is unknown. There are 14 residues in the CDR3. The germline V and J ends were trimmed by 0 bases and 6 bases, with 10 bases remaining between them. The germline V gene encodes CDR1 SGHDN and CDR2 FVKESK. Time point meaning: week 11, during vaccination. The study gave 300 ug of mutant IDH1 20-mer peptide per vaccine dose, with topical imiquimod. The sample comes from a study of a mutant IDH1 vaccine in newly diagnosed glioma. Study-level background: With temozolomide cycles, or 4-6 weeks after radiotherapy alone, vaccination was started. Standard pretreatment was either radiotherapy, temozolomide, or, for most, radiochemotherapy with temozolomide. Mean patient age was around 40 years; approximately 60% were male and approximately 38% female.

Study-wide findings and caveats: Pseudoprogression seemed unlinked to shifts in top peripheral T cell clonotypes.

Generated by immunoSEQ multiplex PCR, the TCRdb table keeps only in-frame clones and is missing some. The sample records around 62,000 clones, about nine tenths being singletons. The V call is TRBV14, the J call TRBJ2-3, with D tentatively TRBD1 (5 bases). The sequencing here drew on PBMCs, taken from a glioma patient whose treatment included an IDH1 peptide vaccine. The source is a man aged 40-49 years with glioma. DNA of the CDR3: TGTGCCAGCAGCCAAGATTGGGGCCGCGATACGCAGTATTTT. Protein product: CASSQDWGRDTQYF.